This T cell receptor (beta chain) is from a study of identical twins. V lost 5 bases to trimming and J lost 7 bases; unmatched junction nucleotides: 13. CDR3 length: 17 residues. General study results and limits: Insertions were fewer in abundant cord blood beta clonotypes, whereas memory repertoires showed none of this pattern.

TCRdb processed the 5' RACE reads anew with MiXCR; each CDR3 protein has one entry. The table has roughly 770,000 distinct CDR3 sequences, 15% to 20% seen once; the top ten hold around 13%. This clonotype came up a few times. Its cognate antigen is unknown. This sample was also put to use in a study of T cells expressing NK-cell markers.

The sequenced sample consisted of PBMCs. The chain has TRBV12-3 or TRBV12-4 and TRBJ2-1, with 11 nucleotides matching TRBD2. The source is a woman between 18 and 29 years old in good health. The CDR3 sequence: CASSPTLAGAYWNEQFF. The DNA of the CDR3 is TGTGCCAGCAGTCCAACACTAGCGGGGGCGTACTGGAATGAGCAGTTCTTC.